This TCR beta chain originates from a study of blood T cell repertoires in COVID-19. The overall study: Sources were T cells, B-cell-depleted T cells, or PBMCs; the material itself was cDNA or gDNA.

Participants were placed into cohorts based on the clinical history they reported. V lost 0 bases and J 0 bases, leaving 6 bases between the germline ends. This CDR3 spans 16 amino acids. Germline CDR1 reads LGHNA; CDR2 reads YSLEER. Some clones are missing from TCRdb's copy, which holds only in-frame ones; the method was immunoSEQ multiplex PCR. Found here are 150,000 or so clones, less than 85% of them singletons; the top ten hold 9.5% to 15%. J is TRBJ1-6 and V is TRBV4-3, with a weak D call TRBD1 (5 bases). The receptor was isolated from a man aged 50 or older who had recovered from COVID-19. Sequenced input: PBMCs or T cells enriched from blood (not recorded which). CDR3 sequence (DNA): TGCGCCAGCAGCCAAGACAGGGACTCCTATAATTCACCCCTCCACTTT. Translating it yields CASSQDRDSYNSPLHF.